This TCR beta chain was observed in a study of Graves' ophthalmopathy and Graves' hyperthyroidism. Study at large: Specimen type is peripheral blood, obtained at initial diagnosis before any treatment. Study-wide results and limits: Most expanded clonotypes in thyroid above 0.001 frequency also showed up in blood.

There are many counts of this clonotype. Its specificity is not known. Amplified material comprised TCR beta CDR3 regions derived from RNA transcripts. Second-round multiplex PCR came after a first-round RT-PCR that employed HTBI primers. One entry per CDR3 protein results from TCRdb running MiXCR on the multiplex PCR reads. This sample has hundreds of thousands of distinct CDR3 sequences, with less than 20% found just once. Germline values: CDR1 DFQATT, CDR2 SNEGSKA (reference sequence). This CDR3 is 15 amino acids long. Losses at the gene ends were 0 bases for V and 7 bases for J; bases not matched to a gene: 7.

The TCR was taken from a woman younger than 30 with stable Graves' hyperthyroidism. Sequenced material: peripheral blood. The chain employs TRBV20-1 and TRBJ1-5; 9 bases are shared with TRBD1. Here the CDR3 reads CSARDTGQGNQPQHF. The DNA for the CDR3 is TGCAGTGCTAGAGATACAGGACAGGGGAACCAGCCCCAGCATTTT.